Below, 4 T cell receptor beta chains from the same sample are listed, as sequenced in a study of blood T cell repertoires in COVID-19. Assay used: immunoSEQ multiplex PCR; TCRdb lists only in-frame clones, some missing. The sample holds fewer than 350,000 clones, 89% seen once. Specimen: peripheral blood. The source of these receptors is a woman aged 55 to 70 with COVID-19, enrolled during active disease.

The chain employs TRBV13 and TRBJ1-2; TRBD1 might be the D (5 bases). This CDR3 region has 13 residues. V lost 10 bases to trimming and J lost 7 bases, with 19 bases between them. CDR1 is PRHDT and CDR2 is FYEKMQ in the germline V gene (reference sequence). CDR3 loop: CATCIGGVFGYTF. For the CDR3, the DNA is TGTGCCACCTGTATCGGGGGTGTCTTTGGCTACACCTTC.

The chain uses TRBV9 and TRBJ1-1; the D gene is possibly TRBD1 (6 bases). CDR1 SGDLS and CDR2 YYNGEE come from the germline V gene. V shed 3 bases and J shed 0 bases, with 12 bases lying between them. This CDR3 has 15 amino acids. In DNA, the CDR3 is TGTGCCAGCAGCGCCGGGACACCTATGAACACTGAAGCTTTCTTT. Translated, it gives CASSAGTPMNTEAFF.

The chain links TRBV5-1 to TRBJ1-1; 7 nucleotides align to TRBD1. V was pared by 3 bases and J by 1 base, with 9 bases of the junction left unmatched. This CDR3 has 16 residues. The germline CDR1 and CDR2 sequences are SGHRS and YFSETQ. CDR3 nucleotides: TGCGCCAGCAGCTGGATATGGGACAGTACGAACACTGAAGCTTTCTTT. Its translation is CASSWIWDSTNTEAFF.

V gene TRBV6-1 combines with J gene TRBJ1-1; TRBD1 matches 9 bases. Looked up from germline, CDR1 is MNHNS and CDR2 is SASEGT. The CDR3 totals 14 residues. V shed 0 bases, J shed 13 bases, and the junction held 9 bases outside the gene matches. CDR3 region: CASSEATGGAKDFF. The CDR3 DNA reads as TGTGCCAGCAGTGAAGCTACAGGGGGCGCTAAGGATTTCTTT.